Listed here are 25 T cell receptor beta chains from one sample, sequenced in a study of blood T cell repertoires in COVID-19. TCRdb keeps only in-frame clones here, not all; method: immunoSEQ multiplex PCR. The sample shows roughly 55,000 clones, under 85% of them seen only once. The sequenced sample was peripheral blood. All receptors come from a woman aged 60-70 years with acute or convalescent COVID-19.

This rearrangement joins TRBV4-1 to TRBJ1-6, with 8 positions matching TRBD1. This CDR3 has 14 amino acids. V dropped 4 bases and J dropped 10; count of bases not matched to a gene: 6. Germline V lookup: CDR1 MGHRA, CDR2 YSYEKL. CDR3 bases: TGCGCCAGCAGCCTTGGACAGGGTGCCTCACCCCTCCACTTT. Its translation: CASSLGQGASPLHF.

In this sample, this clone turned up a few times. The V call is TRBV5-1, the J call TRBJ1-6; D is unresolved. Deletions cut 4 bases from V and 5 bases from J, with 10 bases between. The CDR3 has 14 residues. Germline CDR1 is SGHRS and CDR2 is YFSETQ. The CDR3 DNA follows: TGCGCCAGCAGCAGGAGCGGCGATAATTCACCCCTCCACTTT. Translated, it gives CASSRSGDNSPLHF.

This rearrangement joins TRBV5-1 to TRBJ1-1, with TRBD1 matching 10 bases. Germline CDR1 SGHRS, CDR2 YFSETQ. J was trimmed by 3 bases and V by 2 bases; bases with no gene match: 4. The CDR3 consists of 15 residues. CDR3 bases: TGCGCCAGCAGCTTATCGACAGGGGGCCACACTGAAGCTTTCTTT. Translated: CASSLSTGGHTEAFF. The variable domain in full, completed from reference TRBV5-1 and TRBJ1-1, reads KAGVTQTPRYLIKTRGQQVTLSCSPISGHRSVSWYQQTPGQGLQFLFEYFSETQRNKGNFPGRFSGRQFSNSRSEMNVSTLELGDSALYLCASSLSTGGHTEAFFGQGTRLTVV.

This chain's CDR3 is CGAGRDEAFF. In nucleotides, the CDR3 is TGCGGTGCCGGGAGGGATGAAGCTTTCTTT. The V call is TRBV29-1, the J call TRBJ1-1; no firm D call. Per the germline V gene, CDR1 is SQVTM and CDR2 is ANQGSEA. The CDR3 runs to 10 residues.

This clone showed up just a few times. V usage is TRBV11-3 and J usage is TRBJ1-1; D is perhaps TRBD1 (5 bases). The germline gives CDR1 SGHNT, CDR2 YENEEA. CDR3 size: 16 residues. V was shortened by 4 bases and J by 1 base, with 16 bases between the two germline ends. For the CDR3, the DNA is TGTGCCAGCAGCTCGACCTCCCGAAGGGGGAACACTGAAGCTTTCTTT. Translated, it gives CASSSTSRRGNTEAFF.

This chain connects TRBV6-5 to TRBJ2-1; no clear D gene. Germline assignment: CDR1 MNHEY and CDR2 SVGAGI. V was clipped by 6 bases and J by 6 bases, with 12 bases between them. CDR3 length: 13 amino acids. As DNA, the CDR3 is TGTGCCAGCAGGAACTTTAGAACCAATGAGCAGTTCTTC. Its translation: CASRNFRTNEQFF.

V usage is TRBV2 and J usage is TRBJ1-6; weak D call: TRBD1 (5 bases). The CDR3 extends over 13 amino acids. V shed 5 bases and J shed 10 bases, with 12 bases lying between them. CDR1 is SNHLY and CDR2 is FYNNEI in the germline V gene. The CDR3 DNA follows: TGTGCCAGCAGTTCAGGGTTACGGTCACCCCTCCACTTT. Encoded protein: CASSSGLRSPLHF.

The chain couples TRBV20-1 to TRBJ1-5; possible D gene TRBD1, 5 bases. Germline assignment: CDR1 DFQATT and CDR2 SNEGSKA (reference sequence). The CDR3 spans 14 residues. The V end lost 6 bases, the J end lost 5 bases, and 17 bases lay between the germline ends. Here the CDR3 DNA reads TGCAGTGCCAGTAGCGGGGGTGAGGATCAGCCCCAGCATTTT. Protein sequence: CSASSGGEDQPQHF.

This chain links TRBV7-9 with TRBJ2-1; 7 positions match TRBD1. Germline CDR1 is SEHNR and CDR2 is FQNEAQ (reference sequence). The CDR3 contains 15 residues. The V segment lost 5 bases and the J segment 3 bases; nucleotides outside the gene matches: 7. The CDR3 region has the DNA TGTGCCAGCAGCCCGAGGACAGGTTACTACAATGAGCAGTTCTTC. As protein: CASSPRTGYYNEQFF.

This chain connects TRBV5-4 to TRBJ2-7, with D possibly matching TRBD2 (7 bases). V was cut by 4 bases and J by 5 bases, with 16 bases left in between. In germline, CDR1 is SGHNT, CDR2 YYREEE (reference sequence). This CDR3 contains 14 residues. CDR3 sequence: CASSGGGRLNEQYF. The CDR3 DNA reads TGTGCCAGCAGCGGGGGCGGGAGATTAAACGAGCAGTACTTC.

The chain recombines TRBV28 with TRBJ2-7; D ambiguous. The CDR3 contains 15 residues. CDR1 MDHEN and CDR2 SYDVKM come from the germline V gene. Trimming took 5 bases from V and 0 from J, leaving 14 bases between them. The CDR3 region is CASSVIVLSSYEQYF. Here the CDR3 DNA reads TGTGCCAGCAGTGTCATAGTCTTGAGCTCCTACGAGCAGTACTTC. The complete variable domain, with remaining parts taken from reference TRBV28 and TRBJ2-7, reads DVKVTQSSRYLVKRTGEKVFLECVQDMDHENMFWYRQDPGLGLRLIYFSYDVKMKEKGDIPEGYSVSREKKERFSLILESASTNQTSMYLCASSVIVLSSYEQYFGPGTRLTVT.

The genes are TRBV12-5 and TRBJ1-4; 7 bases are a match to TRBD1. Trimming at V came to 6 bases and at J to 4 bases, leaving 5 bases not matched to a gene. The germline V gene encodes CDR1 LGHNT and CDR2 FRNRAP. The length of the CDR3 is 14 residues. The CDR3 here is CASGLGQINEKLFF. For the CDR3, the DNA is TGTGCTAGTGGGCTGGGACAGATTAATGAAAAACTGTTTTTT.

The CDR3: CASSLDPTGAAKLFF. CDR3 coding DNA: TGTGCCAGCAGCTTAGATCCGACAGGCGCGGCAAAACTGTTTTTT. The V and J genes are TRBV7-9 and TRBJ1-4, with TRBD1 as a possible D gene (6 bases). The V gene lost 1 base and the J gene lost 10 bases, with 16 bases spanning the gap. The CDR3 totals 15 residues. Germline V lookup: CDR1 SEHNR, CDR2 FQNEAQ (reference sequence). Complete variable domain (other parts from reference TRBV7-9 and TRBJ1-4): DTGVSQNPRHKITKRGQNVTFRCDPISEHNRLYWYRQTLGQGPEFLTYFQNEAQLEKSRLLSDRFSAERPKGSFSTLEIQRTEQGDSAMYLCASSLDPTGAAKLFFGSGTQLSVL.

This chain links TRBV12-5 with TRBJ1-1; TRBD1 is a possible D gene (5 bases). Looked up from germline, CDR1 is LGHNT and CDR2 is FRNRAP. V was shortened by 1 base and J by 3 bases, with 9 bases between the two germline ends. This CDR3 has 14 amino acids. CDR3 protein: CASGLGMGHTEAFF. The CDR3 region has the DNA TGTGCTAGTGGTTTGGGCATGGGGCACACTGAAGCTTTCTTT.

J is TRBJ1-2 and V is TRBV6-1; D may be TRBD1 (5 bases). V lost 0 bases to trimming and J lost 8 bases, with 10 bases between them. There are 13 residues in the CDR3. Germline lookup yields CDR1 MNHNS and CDR2 SASEGT. This chain's CDR3 is CASSEAGGYGYTF. The CDR3 DNA reads TGTGCCAGCAGTGAAGCGGGGGGGTACGGCTACACCTTC.

The chain links TRBV11-2 to TRBJ2-7; D perhaps matches TRBD1 (5 bases). This CDR3 contains 15 residues. The V gene's germline CDR1 is SGHAT and CDR2 FQNNGV. Trimming stripped 7 bases from V and 3 bases from J, with 19 bases between. CDR3 amino acids: CASTWYQGSGYEQYF. DNA for the CDR3: TGTGCCAGCACGTGGTATCAGGGTTCGGGCTACGAGCAGTACTTC.

J is TRBJ2-1 and V is TRBV28; D perhaps matches TRBD2 (6 bases). CDR1 is MDHEN and CDR2 is SYDVKM in the germline V gene. The germline V and J ends were trimmed by 2 bases and 9 bases, with 23 bases remaining between them. The CDR3 sequence is 17 residues long. CDR3 sequence (DNA): TGTGCCAGCAGTTTAGGGGCCGGGGAGCAGGGAGGAGGTGAGCAGTTCTTC. Translating gives CASSLGAGEQGGGEQFF.

CDR3 region: CASGVNEKLFF. The CDR3 coding sequence is TGTGCCTCGGGTGTTAATGAAAAACTGTTTTTT. The chain carries TRBV5-5 and TRBJ1-4, with D unclear. Trimming left V 10 bases short and J 4 bases short, with 8 bases between. The CDR3 runs 11 residues. Germline lookup yields CDR1 SGHKS and CDR2 YYEKEE (reference sequence).

This clone has a handful of counts. V and J are TRBV7-6 and TRBJ2-2, with D uncertain. The germline V and J ends were trimmed by 5 bases and 7 bases, with 11 bases remaining between them. Germline CDR1 is SGHVS and CDR2 is FNYEAQ. The CDR3 totals 13 residues. The CDR3 is CASSPVHIGELFF. The DNA for the CDR3 is TGTGCCAGCAGCCCCGTACATATCGGGGAGCTGTTTTTT. The complete variable domain, with remaining parts taken from reference TRBV7-6 and TRBJ2-2, reads GAGVSQSPRYKVTKRGQDVALRCDPISGHVSLYWYRQALGQGPEFLTYFNYEAQQDKSGLPNDRFSAERPEGSISTLTIQRTEQRDSAMYRCASSPVHIGELFFGEGSRLTVL.

This chain links TRBV13 with TRBJ2-7; D is perhaps TRBD2 (5 bases). Trimming stripped 0 bases from V and 0 bases from J, with 9 bases between. Per the germline V gene, CDR1 is PRHDT and CDR2 is FYEKMQ (reference sequence). The CDR3 loop spans 15 amino acids. The CDR3 DNA sequence: TGTGCCAGCAGCTTAGGGAAAGGGAGCTCCTACGAGCAGTACTTC. Protein sequence: CASSLGKGSSYEQYF.

The V and J genes are TRBV28 and TRBJ1-6, with TRBD1 matching over 7 bases. Germline loops: CDR1 MDHEN, CDR2 SYDVKM. V was pared by 6 bases and J by 10 bases, with 12 bases of the junction left unmatched. The CDR3 is made up of 15 amino acids. CDR3: CASRQARQGVSPLHF. As DNA, the CDR3 is TGTGCCAGCAGACAAGCGAGACAGGGTGTATCACCCCTCCACTTT.

This sequence joins TRBV18 and TRBJ1-2; D unclear. Germline V gives CDR1 KGHSH, CDR2 LQKENI. V dropped 0 bases and J dropped 7 bases, with 15 bases sitting between them. CDR3 length: 15 residues. The CDR3 loop reads CASSPPSSMRSGYTF. CDR3 nucleotide sequence: TGTGCCAGCTCACCACCGTCGTCAATGCGGTCTGGCTACACCTTC.

This clone is deemed medium-sized. This chain joins TRBV27 and TRBJ2-7; 7 nucleotides line up with TRBD2. Per the germline V gene, CDR1 is MNHEY and CDR2 is SMNVEV (reference sequence). J lost 1 base, V lost 4 bases, and 4 bases had no gene match. CDR3 length equals 14 residues. CDR3 residues: CASSSLAVSYEQYF. In nucleotides, the CDR3 is TGTGCCAGCAGTTCTCTAGCGGTTTCCTACGAGCAGTACTTC.

This chain joins TRBV7-3 and TRBJ2-1; the match to TRBD1 covers 7 bases. This CDR3 comprises 13 residues. The V gene end was trimmed by 5 bases and the J gene end by 8 bases; junction bases not matched to a gene: 6. Germline-derived CDR1 and CDR2 are SGHTA and FQGTGA. The CDR3 spells CASSIRQGHEQFF. In DNA form, the CDR3 reads TGTGCCAGCAGCATACGACAGGGACATGAGCAGTTCTTC.

The V call is TRBV7-2, the J call TRBJ2-3; TRBD2 matches 8 bases. CDR3 length: 15 amino acids. J lost 3 bases, V lost 1 base, and 3 bases had no gene match. Germline CDR1 SGHTA, CDR2 FQGNSA. For the CDR3, the DNA is TGTGCCAGCAGCTTAGGTAGCGGGGTTACAGATACGCAGTATTTT. Protein sequence: CASSLGSGVTDTQYF.